Sequencing of this T cell receptor beta chain was carried out in a study of blood T cell repertoires in COVID-19. Study in general: T cells, B-cell-depleted T cells, or PBMCs supplied cDNA or gDNA.

As handled by the study authors: Researchers report that nucleated cell counts were estimated from reference gene primer amplification. TCRdb's copy holds only in-frame clones and misses some; the assay was immunoSEQ multiplex PCR. V and J calls plus clone size are reproduced from that table; the DNA served to infer D and trimming. The sample has hundreds of thousands of clones, roughly 90% seen once; the top ten hold 2% to 3%. Clinical history reported by participants formed the basis on which cohorts were assigned. The CDR3 loop spans 13 amino acids. V was pared by 1 base and J by 13 bases, with 4 bases of the junction left unmatched. Germline V gene lookup returns CDR1 SGHTS and CDR2 YDEGEE.

The receptor comes from a man in his sixties who had recovered from COVID-19. The chain joins TRBV5-8 to TRBJ2-3; 12 nucleotides line up with TRBD1. The sequencing sample was made of PBMCs or T cells enriched from blood (not recorded which). For the CDR3, the DNA is TGTGCCAGCAGCTTGCTGGGACAGGGGGCGAAGTATTTT. Translating it yields CASSLLGQGAKYF. The full variable domain, with the rest looked up from reference TRBV5-8 and TRBJ2-3, is EAGVTQSPTHLIKTRGQQATLRCSPISGHTSVYWYQQALGLGLQFLLWYDEGEERNRGNFPPRFSGRQFPNYSSELNVNALELEDSALYLCASSLLGQGAKYFGPGTRLTVL.